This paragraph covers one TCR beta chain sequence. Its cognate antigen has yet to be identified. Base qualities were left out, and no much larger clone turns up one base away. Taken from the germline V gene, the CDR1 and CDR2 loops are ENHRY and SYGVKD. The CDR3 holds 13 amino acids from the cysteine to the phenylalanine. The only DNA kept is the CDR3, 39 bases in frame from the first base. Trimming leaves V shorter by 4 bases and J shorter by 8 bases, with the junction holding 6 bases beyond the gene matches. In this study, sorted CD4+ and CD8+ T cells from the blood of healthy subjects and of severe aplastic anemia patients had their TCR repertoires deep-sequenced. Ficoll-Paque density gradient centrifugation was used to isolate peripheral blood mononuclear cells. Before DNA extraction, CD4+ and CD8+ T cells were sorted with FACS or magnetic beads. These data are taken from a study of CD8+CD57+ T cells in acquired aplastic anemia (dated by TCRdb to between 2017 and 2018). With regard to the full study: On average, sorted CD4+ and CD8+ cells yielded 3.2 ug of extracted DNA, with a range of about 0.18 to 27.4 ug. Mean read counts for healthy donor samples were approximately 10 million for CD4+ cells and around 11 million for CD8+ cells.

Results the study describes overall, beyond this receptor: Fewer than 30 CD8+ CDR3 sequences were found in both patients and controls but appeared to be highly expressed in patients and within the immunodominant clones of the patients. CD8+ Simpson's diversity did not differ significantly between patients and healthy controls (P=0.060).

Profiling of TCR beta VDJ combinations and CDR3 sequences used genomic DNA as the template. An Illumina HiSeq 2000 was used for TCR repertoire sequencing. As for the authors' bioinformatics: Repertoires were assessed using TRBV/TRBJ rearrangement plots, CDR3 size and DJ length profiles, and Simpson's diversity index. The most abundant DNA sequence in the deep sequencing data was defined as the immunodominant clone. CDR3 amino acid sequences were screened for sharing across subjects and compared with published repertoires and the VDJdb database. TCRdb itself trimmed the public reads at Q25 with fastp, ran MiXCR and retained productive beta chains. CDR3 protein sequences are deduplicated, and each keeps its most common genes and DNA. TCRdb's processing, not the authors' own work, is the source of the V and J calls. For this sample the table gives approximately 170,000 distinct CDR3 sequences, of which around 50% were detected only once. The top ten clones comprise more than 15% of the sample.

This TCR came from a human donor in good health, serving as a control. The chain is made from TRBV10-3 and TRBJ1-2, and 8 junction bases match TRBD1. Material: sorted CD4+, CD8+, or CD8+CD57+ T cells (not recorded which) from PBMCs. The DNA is TGTGCCATCAGTGCGGACAGGGTAGGGGGCTACACCTTC. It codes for CAISADRVGGYTF.